The next 30 T cell receptor beta chains were all read from a single sample in a study of high-grade serous ovarian cancer treatment subgroups. Measured with immunoSEQ multiplex PCR; TCRdb has only the in-frame clones, and not every one. The data contain about 36,000 clones, 79% of them singletons. Tumor samples were taken before definitive surgery or chemotherapy. The sample comprised tumor tissue. All receptors derive from a human donor with high-grade serous ovarian cancer.

This chain joins TRBV6-1 and TRBJ2-1; D call uncertain. The V and J ends lost 8 bases and 5 bases respectively, with 19 bases between them. The CDR3 spans 15 residues. Germline V CDR1 and CDR2: MNHNS, SASEGT. The CDR3 here is CASRGGRLENNEQFF. CDR3 in DNA: TGTGCCAGCCGTGGCGGCCGGCTCGAGAACAATGAGCAGTTCTTC.

V gene TRBV12-5 combines with J gene TRBJ2-7, with a possible D match to TRBD2 (6 bases). The V gene's germline CDR1 is LGHNT and CDR2 FRNRAP. V was pared by 1 base and J by 6 bases, with 22 bases between. This CDR3 is built from 17 residues. The CDR3 loop reads CASGLAGLGGYYGEQYF. In DNA, the CDR3 is TGTGCTAGTGGTTTGGCGGGCCTAGGAGGGTATTATGGCGAGCAGTACTTC.

This clone showed up just once. The V gene is TRBV27, the J gene TRBJ2-7; perhaps TRBD1 as D (6 bases). Germline V gives CDR1 MNHEY, CDR2 SMNVEV (reference sequence). CDR3 length equals 15 residues. V was shortened by 7 bases and J by 5 bases, with 21 bases between the two germline ends. DNA of the CDR3: TGTGCCAGCAAAAGGCGTCAGGGGTTAACCCACGAGCAGTACTTC. Translating gives CASKRRQGLTHEQYF.

This clone has only one observation. The rearrangement joins TRBV7-9 to TRBJ2-5; 7 nucleotides align to TRBD2. The closer fit of TRBJ2-7 to the DNA end suggests the J call may be wrong. Germline V gene data show CDR1 as SEHNR and CDR2 as FQNEAQ (reference sequence). The CDR3 covers 16 residues. The CDR3 reads CASSHPGLLSLDEQYF. DNA for the CDR3: TGTGCCAGCAGTCACCCGGGACTATTATCTCTCGACGAGCAGTACTTC.

This clone was counted only a few times. This rearrangement joins TRBV10-3 to TRBJ1-2, with D possibly TRBD1 on 6 matching bases. The CDR3 runs 13 residues. CDR1 ENHRY and CDR2 SYGVKD come from the germline V gene. The V and J ends lost 5 bases and 2 bases respectively, with 9 bases between them. The CDR3 here is CAISTGMNYGYTF. CDR3 sequence (DNA): TGTGCCATCAGTACAGGGATGAACTATGGCTACACCTTC.

The V gene is TRBV9, the J gene TRBJ2-3, with D unclear. The CDR3 spans 15 residues. Germline CDR1 and CDR2: SGDLS and YYNGEE. With 3 bases removed from V and 6 bases from J, the gap between germline ends came to 17 bases. DNA of the CDR3: TGTGCCAGCAGCGCCGCCTTAGGGCCCAAGGATACGCAGTATTTT. Its protein is CASSAALGPKDTQYF.

This chain joins TRBV10-3 and TRBJ2-1; D unclear. Germline V gene data show CDR1 as ENHRY and CDR2 as SYGVKD. V was cut by 0 bases and J by 0 bases, with 18 bases left in between. This CDR3 has 19 amino acids. This chain's CDR3 is CAISESGISLLSSYNEQFF. The CDR3, as DNA: TGTGCCATCAGTGAGTCGGGGATTAGCTTACTAAGCTCCTACAATGAGCAGTTCTTC.

The V call is TRBV2, the J call TRBJ2-3, with D tentatively TRBD1 or TRBD2 (5 bases each). CDR3 size: 15 residues. Trimming took 7 bases from V and 0 from J, leaving 14 bases between them. From germline, CDR1 is SNHLY and CDR2 FYNNEI. Here the CDR3 DNA reads TGTGCCAGCACCCCGGGGCGCCCCAGCACAGATACGCAGTATTTT. It codes for CASTPGRPSTDTQYF. Based on the CDR3 plus reference TRBV2 and TRBJ2-3, the full variable domain is EPEVTQTPSHQVTQMGQEVILRCVPISNHLYFYWYRQILGQKVEFLVSFYNNEISEKSEIFDDQFSVERPDGSNFTLKIRSTKLEDSAMYFCASTPGRPSTDTQYFGPGTRLTVL.

This chain joins TRBV28 and TRBJ2-4; possible D gene TRBD1, 7 bases. The V gene's germline CDR1 is MDHEN and CDR2 SYDVKM. Trimming cost V 5 bases and J 7 bases, with 18 bases left between them. The CDR3 totals 15 residues. The CDR3, as DNA: TGTGCCAGCAGTCCGGGGGACAGTGGCTTCAACATTCAGTACTTC. Its protein is CASSPGDSGFNIQYF.

J is TRBJ2-7 and V is TRBV28; 9 bases align to TRBD2. V was clipped by 5 bases and J by 5 bases; unmatched bases: 7. Per the germline V gene, CDR1 is MDHEN and CDR2 is SYDVKM. This CDR3 spans 14 amino acids. The CDR3 nucleotides read TGTGCCAGCAGTCGACCGGGACTAGCTAACGAGCAGTACTTC. Its translation: CASSRPGLANEQYF.

This chain joins TRBV7-2 and TRBJ2-3; TRBD2 might be the D (6 bases). V lost 5 bases to trimming and J lost 1 base, with 13 bases between them. This CDR3 is built from 15 residues. The germline V gene has CDR1 SGHTA and CDR2 FQGNSA. The CDR3 nucleotides are TGTGCCAGCAGCCCCTGGCCGGGAGGCACAGATACGCAGTATTTT. Its translation is CASSPWPGGTDTQYF.

The J gene is TRBJ1-1, the V gene TRBV19, with D maybe TRBD1 (5 bases). Germline V gene sequence: CDR1 LNHDA, CDR2 SQIVND (reference sequence). V lost 6 bases and J 7 bases, leaving 21 bases between the germline ends. CDR3 length: 15 amino acids. The CDR3, as DNA: TGTGCCAGTAGGCCGCAGGGAAAATCAGCGAGTGAAGCTTTCTTT. It codes for CASRPQGKSASEAFF. Full variable domain (missing parts from reference TRBV19 and TRBJ1-1): DGGITQSPKYLFRKEGQNVTLSCEQNLNHDAMYWYRQDPGQGLRLIYYSQIVNDFQKGDIAEGYSVSREKKESFPLTVTSAQKNPTAFYLCASRPQGKSASEAFFGQGTRLTVV.

The chain combines TRBV18 with TRBJ1-5; 7 nucleotides line up with TRBD1. The CDR3 loop spans 15 amino acids. CDR1 and CDR2 (germline): KGHSH, LQKENI. Trimming took 2 bases from V and 4 from J; bases not matched to a gene: 5. The CDR3 here is CASSPGGGPNQPQHF. The CDR3 DNA reads TGTGCCAGCTCACCAGGAGGGGGCCCAAATCAGCCCCAGCATTTT.

The J gene is TRBJ1-1, the V gene TRBV29-1, with a weak D call TRBD1 (6 bases). V was shortened by 6 bases and J by 0 bases, with 11 bases between the two germline ends. CDR1 SQVTM and CDR2 ANQGSEA come from the germline V gene. There are 13 residues in the CDR3. The DNA of the CDR3 is TGCAGCGTGGGGACACTTATGAACACTGAAGCTTTCTTT. Residues: CSVGTLMNTEAFF.

J is TRBJ1-1 and V is TRBV5-1, with D hard to call. CDR3 length equals 16 residues. CDR1 is SGHRS, CDR2 YFSETQ, per germline. Trimming removed 6 bases from V and 3 bases from J, with 21 bases in between. Here the CDR3 reads CASKQQYYPPYTEAFF. CDR3 DNA: TGCGCCAGCAAACAACAGTACTATCCGCCATACACTGAAGCTTTCTTT.

The rearrangement uses TRBV6-5 and TRBJ1-6, with TRBD1 as a possible D gene (6 bases). Trimming stripped 8 bases from V and 7 bases from J, with 12 bases between. Germline V lookup: CDR1 MNHEY, CDR2 SVGAGI. The CDR3 runs 13 residues. The CDR3 coding sequence is TGTGCCAGCTCCCCGGGACAAAATTCACCCCTCCACTTT. It translates to CASSPGQNSPLHF.

The chain uses TRBV7-8 and TRBJ2-1; 8 nucleotides line up with TRBD2. The CDR3 totals 15 residues. CDR1 and CDR2 from the germline V gene are SGHVS and FQNEAQ. After removal of 7 bases from V and 6 bases from J, the junction contained 11 bases not matched to a gene. In nucleotides, the CDR3 is TGTGCCAGCACCCTCTCGGGACTAGGATTCAATGAGCAGTTCTTC. The encoded protein is CASTLSGLGFNEQFF.

This chain links TRBV30 with TRBJ2-5; D may be TRBD1 (6 bases). The better agreement between TRBJ2-7 and the DNA end casts doubt on the J call. Germline CDR1 and CDR2: GTSNPN and SVGIG (reference sequence). This CDR3 is built from 13 residues. CDR3 protein: CAWSASGAYEQYF. For the CDR3, the DNA is TGTGCCTGGAGTGCCTCAGGGGCCTACGAGCAGTACTTC.

This clone was found a few times. The chain recombines TRBV27 with TRBJ2-2; TRBD1 matches at 7 bases. The V gene's germline CDR1 is MNHEY and CDR2 SMNVEV (reference sequence). This CDR3 comprises 15 residues. The trim removed 6 bases at V and 4 bases at J, leaving 8 bases unmatched. CDR3 bases: TGTGCCAGCAGGGCCACAGGGGCAGTCACCGGGGAGCTGTTTTTT. Translated: CASRATGAVTGELFF.

The rearrangement joins TRBV19 to TRBJ2-1; 10 nucleotides match TRBD2. Germline lookup yields CDR1 LNHDA and CDR2 SQIVND (reference sequence). The CDR3 is 19 amino acids. The V and J ends lost 6 bases and 7 bases, in that order; junction bases with no gene match: 21. The chain's CDR3 is CASRPPKREGPPDGNEQFF. DNA for the CDR3: TGTGCCAGTAGGCCGCCCAAGCGGGAGGGCCCTCCGGACGGTAATGAGCAGTTCTTC.

This chain uses TRBV10-1 with TRBJ1-1; no definite D call. Germline CDR1 reads WNHNN; CDR2 reads SYGVQD (reference sequence). The V end lost 2 bases, the J end lost 8 bases, and 9 bases lay between the germline ends. This CDR3 comprises 12 residues. The CDR3 nucleotides are TGCGCCAGCAGTGAGCCCTGCTTCGAAGCTTTCTTT. Translation: CASSEPCFEAFF.

This chain connects TRBV6-1 to TRBJ2-2; D tentatively reads TRBD1 or TRBD2 (5 bases each). Germline-derived CDR1 and CDR2 are MNHNS and SASEGT. The V end was cut by 4 bases, the J end by 9 bases, with 18 bases between. The CDR3 consists of 15 residues. DNA of the CDR3: TGTGCCAGCAGTGGGGGGATAAGTGGCCCACGGGAGCTGTTTTTT. This encodes CASSGGISGPRELFF.

The gene calls are TRBV5-1 and TRBJ2-5, with a possible D match to TRBD2 (5 bases). Trimming left V 4 bases short and J 3 bases short, with 10 bases between. This CDR3 spans 13 amino acids. In germline, CDR1 is SGHRS, CDR2 YFSETQ. This chain's CDR3 is CASSPGYEETQYF. The CDR3 DNA reads TGCGCCAGCAGCCCGGGATATGAAGAGACCCAGTACTTC.

This clone was seen once. The J gene is TRBJ1-1, the V gene TRBV9; a possible D gene is TRBD1 (5 bases). CDR3 size: 14 residues. V lost 0 bases to trimming and J lost 4 bases, with 10 bases between them. Germline lookup yields CDR1 SGDLS and CDR2 YYNGEE. The CDR3 DNA follows: TGTGCCAGCAGCGTAGCCGGGGGTACCACTGAAGCTTTCTTT. Its protein is CASSVAGGTTEAFF.

The chain joins TRBV12-5 to TRBJ1-1; TRBD1 matches 8 bases. There are 14 residues in the CDR3. Germline V gives CDR1 LGHNT, CDR2 FRNRAP. Losses at the gene ends were 2 bases for V and 6 bases for J; bases not matched to a gene: 5. The CDR3 coding sequence is TGTGCTAGTGGTTTGATCAGGGGGCGGTCTGAAGCTTTCTTT. It yields the protein CASGLIRGRSEAFF.

The chain carries TRBV4-3 and TRBJ2-6; 8 bases align to TRBD1. The CDR3 consists of 20 residues. V dropped 0 bases and J dropped 2; count of bases not matched to a gene: 12. The germline CDR1 and CDR2 sequences are LGHNA and YSLEER. CDR3 sequence: CASSQDMKRDRLTGANVLTF. Here the CDR3 DNA reads TGCGCCAGCAGCCAAGATATGAAGAGGGACAGGTTGACTGGGGCCAACGTCCTGACTTTC.

Here the CDR3 reads CASRTLGGGRTEAFF. The CDR3 DNA is TGTGCCAGCAGAACTTTGGGGGGTGGGCGAACTGAAGCTTTCTTT. The chain uses TRBV28 and TRBJ1-1; the D gene is possibly TRBD1 (5 bases). Trimming stripped 6 bases from V and 5 bases from J, with 19 bases between. The CDR3 is 15 residues long. Per the germline V gene, CDR1 is MDHEN and CDR2 is SYDVKM. The full variable domain, in which reference TRBV28 and TRBJ1-1 provide the parts outside the CDR3, is DVKVTQSSRYLVKRTGEKVFLECVQDMDHENMFWYRQDPGLGLRLIYFSYDVKMKEKGDIPEGYSVSREKKERFSLILESASTNQTSMYLCASRTLGGGRTEAFFGQGTRLTVV.

The chain carries TRBV11-2 and TRBJ2-2; TRBD2 is a possible D gene (6 bases). CDR3 size: 16 residues. Germline V gene data show CDR1 as SGHAT and CDR2 as FQNNGV. Trimming left V 1 base short and J 6 bases short, with 15 bases between. CDR3 sequence reads: CASSLGGGKVSGELFF. The CDR3 nucleotides read TGTGCCAGCAGCTTAGGCGGAGGGAAGGTATCCGGGGAGCTGTTTTTT.

The chain uses TRBV6-1 and TRBJ2-7; 8 bases fit TRBD2. From germline, CDR1 is MNHNS and CDR2 SASEGT. J gave up 4 bases and V 6 bases, and 11 bases lay outside the gene matches. CDR3 length: 15 residues. CDR3 sequence: CASRGLFSGNYEQYF. CDR3 coding DNA: TGTGCCAGCAGGGGGCTGTTTAGCGGGAATTACGAGCAGTACTTC.

This chain links TRBV7-9 with TRBJ2-1; D is possibly TRBD1 (5 bases). Deletions cut 1 base from V and 9 bases from J, with 16 bases between. Germline CDR1 reads SEHNR; CDR2 reads FQNEAQ (reference sequence). This CDR3 spans 15 amino acids. Written as DNA, the CDR3 is TGTGCCAGCAGCTTAGTTGGTGGGGCCCTTAGTGAGCAGTTCTTC. It is translated as CASSLVGGALSEQFF.